This T cell receptor beta chain was recorded in a study of blood T cell repertoires in COVID-19. Whole-study context: Acute and convalescent COVID-19 samples came from the United States, Italy and Spain. The cDNA or gDNA used as material had been derived from T cells, B-cell-depleted T cells, or PBMCs.

Trimming removed 3 bases from V and 7 bases from J; junction bases left unmatched: 4. The CDR3 length is 14 residues. The germline CDR1 and CDR2 sequences are SGHTA and FQGTGA. Under the authors' procedure: It was from reference gene primer amplification that nucleated cell counts were estimated. This table comes from immunoSEQ multiplex PCR, and its TCRdb copy is limited to in-frame clones, with some not included. V, J and clone size were drawn from that table, and D and trimming were deduced from the DNA. The data hold fewer than 250,000 clones, with almost 85% observed a single time. The receptor's source is a man aged 50 or older with acute or convalescent COVID-19. The chain recombines TRBV7-3 with TRBJ2-3, with 10 bases fitting TRBD2. The specimen was peripheral blood. In DNA form, the CDR3 reads TGTGCCAGCAGCTTCCAGCGGGGGGGCCATACGCAGTATTTT. Protein product: CASSFQRGGHTQYF.